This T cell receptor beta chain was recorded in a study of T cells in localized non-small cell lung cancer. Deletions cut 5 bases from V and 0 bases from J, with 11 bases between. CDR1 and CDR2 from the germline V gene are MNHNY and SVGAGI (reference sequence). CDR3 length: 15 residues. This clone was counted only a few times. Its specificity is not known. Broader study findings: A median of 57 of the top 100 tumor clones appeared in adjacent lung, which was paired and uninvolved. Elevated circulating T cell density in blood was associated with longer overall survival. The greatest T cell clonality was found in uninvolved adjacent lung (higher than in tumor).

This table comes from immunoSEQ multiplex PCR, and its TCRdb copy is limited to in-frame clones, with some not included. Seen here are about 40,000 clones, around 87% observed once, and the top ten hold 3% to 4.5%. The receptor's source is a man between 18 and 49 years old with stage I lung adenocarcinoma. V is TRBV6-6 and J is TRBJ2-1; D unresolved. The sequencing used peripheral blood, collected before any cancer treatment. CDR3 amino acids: CASSPGISSYNEQFF. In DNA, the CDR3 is TGTGCCAGCAGTCCTGGTATTTCCTCCTACAATGAGCAGTTCTTC.